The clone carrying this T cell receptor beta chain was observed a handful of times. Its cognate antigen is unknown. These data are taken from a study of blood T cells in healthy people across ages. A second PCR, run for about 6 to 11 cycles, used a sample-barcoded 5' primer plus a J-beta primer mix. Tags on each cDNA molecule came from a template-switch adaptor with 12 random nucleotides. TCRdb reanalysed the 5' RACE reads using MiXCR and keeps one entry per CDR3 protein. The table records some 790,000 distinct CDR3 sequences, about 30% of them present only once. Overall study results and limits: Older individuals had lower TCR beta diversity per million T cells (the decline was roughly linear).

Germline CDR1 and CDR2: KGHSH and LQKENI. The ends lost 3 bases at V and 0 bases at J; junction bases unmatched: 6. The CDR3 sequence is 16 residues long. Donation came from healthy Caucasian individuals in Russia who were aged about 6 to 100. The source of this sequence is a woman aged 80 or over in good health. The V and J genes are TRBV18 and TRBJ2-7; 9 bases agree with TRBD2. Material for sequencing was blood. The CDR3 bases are TGTGCCAGCTCACCGTCTGCGGGGGGGAGCTCCTACGAGCAGTACTTC. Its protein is CASSPSAGGSSYEQYF.